This T cell receptor beta chain was profiled in a study of cytomegalovirus exposure and HLA in healthy donors (dated by TCRdb to between 2016 and 2019). In terms of the full investigation: A later analysis indicated that the 100 to 150 validation repertoires were generated on the platform also employed for the approximately 700 repertoires of the first cohort. The study aimed to test whether signatures of past pathogen exposure could be identified by cataloging public T cell receptors. A separate validation cohort of 100 to 150 different subjects was used in addition to the roughly 640-subject first cohort. To predict cytomegalovirus infection status, the study combined high-throughput TCR immunosequencing, statistical association of individual TCRs with disease status, and machine learning.

Study-wide findings and limitations: The study gave a list of 150 to 200 TCR beta chains associated with cytomegalovirus. Most TCR sequences were observed very rarely across donors, whereas some public TCRs were present in many individuals. In vitro tests confirmed that a few of the cytomegalovirus-associated TCR beta chains recognize cytomegalovirus antigens. It was suggested by the authors that the approach could potentially be generalized to other disease states and immunological phenotypes. A later analysis had no HLA typing for the validation cohort, so co-occurrence there was scored across all 110 or so repertoires. Subsequent analysis determined that TCRs grouped into clusters in the first cohort also showed a tendency toward co-occurrence across the roughly 120 validation repertoires, and approximately 94% of cluster scores exceeded 0. The classifier was reported to diagnose cytomegalovirus status with high specificity and sensitivity in both the original cohort and the validation cohort.

CDR1 and CDR2 were assigned from the germline V gene (reference sequence) as SGHNT and YYREEE. V is pruned by 1 base and J by 6 bases, leaving 7 bases of the junction without a gene match. The CDR3 holds 15 amino acids from the cysteine to the phenylalanine. This entry keeps only the CDR3 DNA: 45 bases, framed from base 1. The library was made by the immunoSEQ multiplex PCR assay. As for how the authors treated the data: A statistical classification framework was built to diagnose cytomegalovirus status from the catalog of TCR beta chain sequences. Sourced from immuneACCESS, this table was stored by TCRdb with only in-frame sequences that have V and J called. A share of the clones is absent; for the studies checked, an unresolved V gene accounts for under half, and the remainder has no known explanation. Clone size and the V and J calls come from that table; the DNA yielded D and trimming. This sample has about 160,000 clones in its table, and roughly 90% of those were observed once. The ten biggest clones cover 4% to 4.5% of the sample.

Donors formed part of the validation cohort, which comprised 120 subjects and was distinct from the first cohort of 550 to 850 subjects. This clone was observed once. Its antigen is currently not known. No much larger clone is present one base from it, and per-base qualities are unavailable. This sequence uses TRBV5-4 and TRBJ1-1, and 9 junction bases match TRBD1. Sequences were obtained from PBMCs. This receptor was obtained from a man aged 18 to 35 in good health and CMV-seropositive. The CDR3 here reads CASSLPQGALAEAFF. The sequenced DNA is TGTGCCAGCAGCTTGCCACAGGGGGCTTTAGCTGAAGCTTTCTTT.